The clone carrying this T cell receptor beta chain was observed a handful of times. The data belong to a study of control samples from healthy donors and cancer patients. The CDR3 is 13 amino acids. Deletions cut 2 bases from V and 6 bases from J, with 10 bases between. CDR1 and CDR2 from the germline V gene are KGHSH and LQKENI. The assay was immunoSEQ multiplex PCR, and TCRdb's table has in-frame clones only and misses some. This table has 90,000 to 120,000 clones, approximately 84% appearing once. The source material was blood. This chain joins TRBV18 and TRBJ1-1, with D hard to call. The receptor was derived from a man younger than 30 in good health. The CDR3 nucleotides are TGTGCCAGCTCACCAGTACACGAAGCTGAAGCTTTCTTT. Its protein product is CASSPVHEAEAFF.